The rows below give T cell receptor beta chains drawn from one sample of a study of shared clonotypes between healthy human individuals. Here immunoSEQ multiplex PCR was the method, and the copy in TCRdb shows in-frame clones only, minus some. The top ten clones hold more than 0.5% of a sample with roughly 1,000,000 clones, roughly 74% of them seen once. The sequenced material came from memory CD4+ T cells from PBMCs. Source of these receptors: a man aged 18 to 29 in good health. Some clones in this sample may be carry-over from other donors' samples. The conserved cysteine and the conserved F or W are not part of the CDR3 here.

>TRBJ2-5|TRBV15
ATSVNGETQY
>TRBJ1-2|TRBV11-2
ASSLGLNYGYT
>TRBJ1-4|TRBV5-1
ASSPRPSNEKLF
>TRBJ2-5|TRBV18
ASSPRGQETQY
>TRBJ2-7|TRBV27
ASSSMGITSYEQY
>TRBJ2-1|TRBV5-1
ASSYPLADNEQF
>TRBJ2-7|TRBV5-1
ASSLYSGGPNYEQY
>TRBJ1-1|TRBV6-5
ATFTPGGLIEAF
>TRBJ2-3|TRBV10-1
ASRPQGLTDTQY
>TRBJ1-1|TRBV2
ASSEDRGRGTEAF
>TRBJ2-2|TRBV27
ASKGGTLNTGELF
>TRBJ2-3|TRBV28
ASSTDMADTQY
>TRBJ2-7|TRBV6-5
ASSYREGYEQY
>TRBJ2-3|TRBV7-2
ASSLVGRGPTDTQY
>TRBJ2-1|TRBV7-8
ASSPFGFASYNEQF
>TRBJ2-5|TRBV14
ASRPFRASTQY
>TRBJ2-3|TRBV27
ASSFRLVGTDTQY
>TRBJ2-1|TRBV6-1
ASRAPPNEQF
>TRBJ1-2|TRBV28
ASRLGGLDGYT
>TRBJ2-1|TRBV6-1
ASSPGLANNEQF
>TRBJ2-7|TRBV18
ASSPGSQTYEQY
>TRBJ1-3|TRBV18
ASSPYKTGSGNTIY
>TRBJ1-2|TRBV6-1
ASSKDRTNYGYT
>TRBJ2-2|TRBV18
ASSPHEGGAGELF
>TRBJ1-2|TRBV5-1
ASSLTGGNYGYT
>TRBJ1-4|TRBV28
ASSSVGQGNEKLF
>TRBJ2-1|TRBV6-5
ASSYGAGGEQF
>TRBJ1-2|TRBV28
ASSLASGGYT
>TRBJ2-7|TRBV6-1
ASSAQGSSYEQY
>TRBJ1-1|TRBV7-2
ASRTSQNTEAF
>TRBJ2-7|TRBV14
ASSLNQGGEQY
>TRBJ2-3|TRBV5-4
ASSFRRESTDTQY
>TRBJ1-1|TRBV18
ASSPQGGHTEAF
>TRBJ1-1|TRBV11-2
ASSLSVEAF
>TRBJ1-1|TRBV28
ASSLFRGFRTEAF
>TRBJ2-3|TRBV6-1
ASSSTLTPDTQY
>TRBJ1-4|TRBV5-1
ASSPGQGSVTNEKLF
>TRBJ2-7|TRBV29-1
SAKTSGGSSYEQY
>TRBJ1-1|TRBV9
ASSPDPTGGVSAF
>TRBJ2-2|TRBV9
ASSGGQGNTGELF
>TRBJ2-2|TRBV5-1
ASRPWWGGTGELF
>TRBJ2-1|TRBV7-7
ASSLARGSYNEQF
>TRBJ2-2|TRBV13
ASSLAGGELF
>TRBJ2-5|TRBV9
ASSAITDRVGETQY
>TRBJ1-1|TRBV7-9
ASSLMAGVNTEAF
>TRBJ2-1|TRBV27
ASSIAAFSRGEQF
>TRBJ2-1|TRBV7-2
ASSLAPRTSGRANNEQF
>TRBJ2-4|TRBV27
ASSRQLGIQY
>TRBJ1-4|TRBV5-1
ASREFDAREKLF
>TRBJ2-2|TRBV5-1
ASSSSVGGLTGELF
>TRBJ2-1|TRBV7-9
ASSLALSSYNEQF
>TRBJ1-1|TRBV29-1
SVYIRRVLNTEAF
>TRBJ2-3|TRBV10-3
AISSVGGGSTDTQY
>TRBJ1-5|TRBV19
ASSTRTGSNQPQH
>TRBJ1-3|TRBV20-1
SINSGNTIY
>TRBJ1-2|TRBV2
ASQSSGGGYT
>TRBJ2-2|TRBV5-1
ASSLFGQGVTGELF
>TRBJ2-1|TRBV2
ASSVELAGANEQF